These 5 T cell receptor beta chains were sequenced from one sample in a study of technical replicates of blood from a few donors. Here immunoSEQ multiplex PCR was the method, and the copy in TCRdb shows in-frame clones only, minus some. This table holds about 50,000 clones, roughly 95% found once. The specimen was T cells isolated from PBMCs. These receptors all stem from a human donor in good health.

The V call is TRBV10-3, the J call TRBJ2-3, with 8 bases aligning to TRBD2. There are 16 residues in the CDR3. Germline lookup yields CDR1 ENHRY and CDR2 SYGVKD. With 6 bases clipped from V and 1 base from J, the junction kept 9 bases outside the gene matches. The CDR3 DNA reads TGTGCCATCAGCCACCAGGCAGCGGGAGGCACAGATACGCAGTATTTT. Translating it yields CAISHQAAGGTDTQYF.

V is TRBV19 and J is TRBJ1-1; the D gene is possibly TRBD1 (5 bases). The V and J ends lost 4 bases and 11 bases respectively, with 11 bases between them. The CDR3 sequence is 11 residues long. From germline, CDR1 is LNHDA and CDR2 SQIVND (reference sequence). CDR3 nucleotides: TGTGCCAGTAGTACAGGGCTTGGGGCTTTCTTT. Its protein product is CASSTGLGAFF.

V gene TRBV9 combines with J gene TRBJ2-5, with D possibly being TRBD2 (6 bases). CDR1 and CDR2 from the germline V gene are SGDLS and YYNGEE. The V and J ends lost 0 bases and 0 bases respectively, with 12 bases between them. The CDR3 has 16 residues. CDR3: CASSVGGAGHQETQYF. The CDR3 region has the DNA TGTGCCAGCAGCGTAGGGGGAGCGGGTCACCAAGAGACCCAGTACTTC.

The rearrangement links TRBV5-1 to TRBJ2-7, with 7 nucleotides matching TRBD1. The CDR3 extends over 14 amino acids. Germline CDR1 is SGHRS and CDR2 is YFSETQ. V was pared by 4 bases and J by 6 bases, with 10 bases of the junction left unmatched. In DNA, the CDR3 is TGCGCCAGCAGCGTCGGGACAGTAGCCACCGAGCAGTACTTC. It yields the protein CASSVGTVATEQYF. The full variable domain, in which reference TRBV5-1 and TRBJ2-7 provide the parts outside the CDR3, is KAGVTQTPRYLIKTRGQQVTLSCSPISGHRSVSWYQQTPGQGLQFLFEYFSETQRNKGNFPGRFSGRQFSNSRSEMNVSTLELGDSALYLCASSVGTVATEQYFGPGTRLTVT.

This chain joins TRBV6-1 and TRBJ2-1; TRBD2 agrees at 7 bases. Looked up from germline, CDR1 is MNHNS and CDR2 is SASEGT. This CDR3 comprises 15 residues. The V and J ends lost 5 bases and 8 bases, in that order; junction bases with no gene match: 12. Written as DNA, the CDR3 is TGTGCCAGCAGTATGCAGCGGGGTAGTAAGGATGAGCAGTTCTTC. Protein: CASSMQRGSKDEQFF.